A selection of T cell receptor beta chains follows, all from one sample in a study of STAT5B mutations in CD4+ large granular lymphocyte leukemia. Produced via immunoSEQ multiplex PCR; TCRdb's table is partial and in-frame only. The profile shows about 30,000 clones, around 70% of them singletons. The sample taken for sequencing was CD4+ T cells from blood buffy coats. The receptors shown here come from a human donor in good health. Both conserved end residues are part of each CDR3. The D gene is left open where the match is weak. The size of a clone is reported for some rows only, either as once, few or many, or as a class for expanded clones.

>.|TRBV2|TRBJ2-2|.
CASSAEHTGELFF
TGTGCCAGCAGTGCTGAACACACCGGGGAGCTGTTTTTT
>.|TRBV19|TRBJ1-2|.
CASREGRPQPNYGYTF
TGTGCCAGTAGAGAAGGAAGGCCTCAACCTAACTATGGCTACACCTTC
>.|TRBV5-6|TRBJ2-1|.
CASSLGDTATGQFF
TGTGCCAGCAGCTTGGGGGACACGGCCACGGGGCAGTTCTTC
>few|TRBV7-8|TRBJ1-6|.
CASSLGGQGISPLHF
TGTGCCAGCAGCTTAGGGGGGCAGGGGATCTCACCCCTCCACTTT
>.|TRBV5-4|TRBJ1-2|.
CASSLGGYTF
TGTGCCAGCAGCTTGGGAGGCTACACCTTC
>.|TRBV30|TRBJ1-3|.
CAWSPTGNTIYF
TGTGCCTGGAGCCCGACAGGAAACACCATATATTTT
>few|TRBV28|TRBJ1-1|.
CASSETGNTEAFF
TGTGCCAGCAGTGAAACAGGGAACACTGAAGCTTTCTTT
>.|TRBV5-6|TRBJ2-2|TRBD1
CASSRQGYTGELFF
TGTGCCAGCAGCCGACAGGGGTACACCGGGGAGCTGTTTTTT
>few|TRBV9|TRBJ1-1|.
CASSVGSQGRTEAFF
TGTGCCAGCAGCGTAGGATCGCAGGGGCGGACTGAAGCTTTCTTT
>once|TRBV19|TRBJ1-5|TRBD1
CASAKIWTGISNQPQHF
TGTGCCAGCGCAAAGATCTGGACAGGGATTAGCAATCAGCCCCAGCATTTT
>once|TRBV2|TRBJ1-1|.
CASSDPVNTEAFF
TGTGCCAGCAGTGACCCTGTGAACACTGAAGCTTTCTTT
>.|TRBV28|TRBJ2-2|.
CASSFEGRELFF
TGTGCCAGCAGTTTCGAGGGCCGGGAGCTGTTTTTT
>once|TRBV19|TRBJ1-5|.
CASSILSVRGTQQPQHF
TGTGCCAGTAGTATACTCTCGGTAAGGGGTACTCAACAGCCCCAGCATTTT
>few|TRBV9|TRBJ1-1|.
CASSVVSGGTEAFF
TGTGCCAGCAGCGTAGTTTCGGGAGGCACTGAAGCTTTCTTT
>few|TRBV19|TRBJ1-2|.
CASSSQTYGYTF
TGTGCCAGTAGCTCACAGACCTATGGCTACACCTTC
>few|TRBV30|TRBJ1-3|.
CALSRSPGDTIYF
TGTGCCTTGTCAAGGTCTCCTGGGGACACCATATATTTT
>.|TRBV7-2|TRBJ2-1|.
CASSLYGYNEQFF
TGTGCCAGCAGCCTCTACGGCTACAATGAGCAGTTCTTC
>.|TRBV7-2|TRBJ1-2|.
CASSFYSPDGYTF
TGTGCCAGCAGCTTCTATAGCCCCGATGGCTACACCTTC
>.|TRBV4-1|TRBJ2-2|.
CASSQDRVTGELFF
TGCGCCAGCAGCCAAGATAGAGTAACCGGGGAGCTGTTTTTT
>.|TRBV30|TRBJ2-7|.
CAWRPHRYEQYF
TGTGCCTGGAGACCTCACAGGTACGAGCAGTACTTC
>.|TRBV19|TRBJ2-2|.
CASRKGLGPQGTGELFF
TGTGCCAGTAGGAAGGGTCTGGGACCTCAGGGGACCGGGGAGCTGTTTTTT
>.|TRBV30|TRBJ1-1|.
CAWSVHGPQGRNTEAFF
TGTGCCTGGAGTGTCCACGGCCCGCAGGGAAGGAACACTGAAGCTTTCTTT
>.|TRBV5-4|TRBJ1-1|TRBD1
CASSPYRGSEAFF
TGTGCCAGCAGCCCTTACAGGGGAAGTGAAGCTTTCTTT
>.|TRBV5-1|TRBJ1-1|.
CASSLRLGYTEAFF
TGCGCCAGCAGCTTGAGGCTAGGGTACACTGAAGCTTTCTTT